Listed below are T cell receptor beta chains from one sample, sequenced in a study of blood T cell repertoires in COVID-19. The method was immunoSEQ multiplex PCR; TCRdb's version includes in-frame clones alone and lacks a portion of them. Here the sample spans about 240,000 clones, about 86% being singletons. The sample taken for sequencing was PBMCs or T cells enriched from blood (not recorded which). These receptors were taken from a middle-aged woman with acute COVID-19. CDR3s include the opening cysteine and the closing phenylalanine or tryptophan. D genes are given only for firm matches. A row's size may be missing; if present it is once, few, many or a size class.

CDR3,DNA,D,size,V,J
CASGSENTGELFF,TGTGCCAGCGGGAGCGAGAACACCGGGGAGCTGTTTTTT,.,.,TRBV27,TRBJ2-2
CAISEEQGGTEAFF,TGTGCCATCAGTGAGGAACAGGGGGGCACTGAAGCTTTCTTT,TRBD1,few,TRBV10-3,TRBJ1-1
CASSPSRGFYGYTF,TGTGCCAGCAGTCCGTCTAGGGGCTTCTATGGCTACACCTTC,.,.,TRBV27,TRBJ1-2
CASSFVRHTDTQYF,TGTGCCAGCAGCTTCGTCAGGCACACAGATACGCAGTATTTT,.,.,TRBV11-1,TRBJ2-3
CASRGSNYEQYF,TGCGCCAGCAGGGGGAGTAACTACGAGCAGTACTTC,.,.,TRBV5-1,TRBJ2-7
CAWSVDLAGDNYGYTF,TGTGCCTGGAGTGTAGATCTGGCAGGGGATAACTATGGCTACACCTTC,.,.,TRBV30,TRBJ1-2
CASSHGVIERDNEQFF,TGTGCCAGCAGCCACGGGGTGATCGAGCGCGACAATGAGCAGTTCTTC,.,.,TRBV11-3,TRBJ2-1
CASSLGAGTSGITAYEQYF,TGTGCCAGCAGCTTGGGGGCCGGGACTAGCGGGATTACCGCCTACGAGCAGTACTTC,TRBD2,.,TRBV5-5,TRBJ2-7
CASRVFVDKYEQYF,TGTGCCAGCAGAGTTTTTGTGGACAAATACGAGCAGTACTTC,.,.,TRBV13,TRBJ2-7
CASTSGSLYEQYF,TGTGCCAGCACTAGCGGGAGTCTCTACGAGCAGTACTTC,TRBD2,once,TRBV27,TRBJ2-7
CASLSSGEGTEAFF,TGTGCCAGTTTAAGTTCGGGCGAGGGCACTGAAGCTTTCTTT,.,.,TRBV19,TRBJ1-1
CASSPGLTSGRIYNEQFF,TGTGCCAGCAGCCCTGGTCTCACTAGCGGGAGAATATACAATGAGCAGTTCTTC,TRBD2,.,TRBV7-9,TRBJ2-1
CASSLGGYSYEQYF,TGTGCCAGCAGCCTAGGGGGCTACTCCTACGAGCAGTACTTC,TRBD1,.,TRBV27,TRBJ2-7
CASSVGEGDPEAFF,TGTGCCAGCAGCGTAGGGGAGGGAGACCCTGAAGCTTTCTTT,.,.,TRBV9,TRBJ1-1
CASSVGGQGGSPLHF,TGTGCCAGCAGCGTAGGGGGACAGGGGGGATCACCCCTCCACTTT,TRBD1,few,TRBV9,TRBJ1-6
CASSDSREGIGSSNQPQHF,TGTGCCAGCAGTGACTCGAGGGAGGGAATTGGATCTAGCAATCAGCCCCAGCATTTT,.,.,TRBV6-4,TRBJ1-5
CASSEMGLAYEQYF,TGTGCCAGCAGTGAAATGGGACTAGCTTACGAGCAGTACTTC,TRBD2,.,TRBV2,TRBJ2-7
CASSLMTSGSVNEQFF,TGCGCCAGCAGCTTGATGACTAGCGGGAGTGTTAATGAGCAGTTCTTC,TRBD2,.,TRBV5-1,TRBJ2-1
CASSLGALLTSPTYEQYF,TGTGCCAGCAGCTTAGGAGCCCTTCTGACTAGCCCAACCTACGAGCAGTACTTC,TRBD2,.,TRBV11-2,TRBJ2-7
CASSLAGDTGELFF,TGTGCCAGTAGCCTAGCGGGAGACACCGGGGAGCTGTTTTTT,TRBD2,.,TRBV19,TRBJ2-2
CASTTSREGLFGELFF,TGTGCCAGCACCACCTCGCGGGAGGGCCTTTTTGGGGAGCTGTTTTTT,TRBD2,.,TRBV7-8,TRBJ2-2
CASRGHLTNYGYTF,TGTGCCAGTAGGGGACATCTTACTAACTATGGCTACACCTTC,.,.,TRBV19,TRBJ1-2
CASARKDTYEQYF,TGTGCCAGCGCCCGAAAGGACACCTACGAGCAGTACTTC,.,once,TRBV6-5,TRBJ2-7
CASSEGQAWDSPLHF,TGTGCCAGCAGTGAAGGACAGGCTTGGGATTCACCCCTCCACTTT,.,.,TRBV6-1,TRBJ1-6
CASSIVGSGSSTDTQYF,TGTGCCAGTAGTATAGTGGGTAGCGGGAGTAGCACAGATACGCAGTATTTT,TRBD2,.,TRBV19,TRBJ2-3
CASRGGGGNTIYF,TGTGCCAGCAGGGGAGGGGGTGGAAACACCATATATTTT,.,.,TRBV3-1/TRBV3-2,TRBJ1-3
CASSSRDREKLTGELFF,TGTGCCAGCAGCTCCCGGGACAGGGAAAAGCTCACCGGGGAGCTGTTTTTT,TRBD1,once,TRBV11-3,TRBJ2-2
CASSLAGGGNTEAFF,TGTGCCAGCAGCTTAGCAGGGGGCGGGAACACTGAAGCTTTCTTT,TRBD1,.,TRBV7-3,TRBJ1-1
CASSERTGLPNNQPQHF,TGTGCCAGCAGTGAGCGGACAGGCTTACCGAATAATCAGCCCCAGCATTTT,TRBD1,.,TRBV6-1,TRBJ1-5
CASSVSVDEQFF,TGTGCCAGCAGCGTTAGTGTGGATGAGCAGTTCTTC,.,.,TRBV7-9,TRBJ2-1